This entry describes one T cell receptor (beta chain). This specimen belongs to a study of blood T cell repertoires in COVID-19. This table comes from immunoSEQ multiplex PCR, and its TCRdb copy is limited to in-frame clones, with some not included. The sample yields 150,000 to 200,000 clones, roughly 82% seen once. Followed longitudinally, the Seattle patients had been enrolled during active infection. Sequencing input: peripheral blood. This receptor was obtained from a woman in her 40s with COVID-19, enrolled during active disease.

For the CDR3, the DNA is TGTGCCAGCAGTCTCACCTTGACAGAAAGCAATCAGCCCCAGCATTTT. This translates into CASSLTLTESNQPQHF. The chain combines TRBV7-8 with TRBJ1-5; D may be TRBD1 (5 bases). The CDR3 loop spans 16 amino acids. Between the trimmed V and J ends, which lost 6 bases and 1 base, there was a span of 16 bases. The germline CDR1 and CDR2 sequences are SGHVS and FQNEAQ.